Listed below are T cell receptor beta chains from one sample, sequenced in a study of T cell responses to AZD1222 COVID-19 vaccine. Sequenced by immunoSEQ multiplex PCR; TCRdb stores in-frame clones only, minus some. The sample yields about 140,000 clones, more than 80% seen once. This specimen was peripheral blood, taken on day 0 of AZD1222 vaccination. Receptors were obtained from an adult in good health. Each CDR3 is given with its conserved first and last residue. Each record gives: clone size, D gene, V gene, J gene, CDR3 protein. The D gene is left open where the match is weak. Size values are once, few and many counts, or a class for expanded clones, and some rows have none.

-	-	TRBV13	TRBJ2-7	CASSLARKSSYEQYF
-	TRBD1	TRBV9	TRBJ2-6	CASSDPRTGGANVLTF
-	TRBD1	TRBV10-3	TRBJ1-4	CAISEHGQGGEKLFF
-	-	TRBV27	TRBJ2-2	CASSLIPGVGELFF
-	-	TRBV4-3	TRBJ1-3	CASSQEGWSRRNTIYF
-	TRBD1	TRBV7-2	TRBJ2-1	CASSLGYRGFGNEQFF
-	TRBD1	TRBV7-2	TRBJ1-5	CASSLTGDSNQPQHF
-	TRBD1	TRBV5-1	TRBJ2-2	CASSSPGQTSNTGELFF
-	TRBD2	TRBV6-2/TRBV6-3	TRBJ2-7	CASSFGTSHEQYF
-	-	TRBV9	TRBJ2-7	CASSPEGHEQYF
once	-	TRBV11-2	TRBJ1-5	CASSLESGGLGPQHF
-	-	TRBV6-5	TRBJ2-2	CASSRGRTNTGELFF
-	-	TRBV5-1	TRBJ1-2	CASSFQRGGNYGYTF
-	TRBD1	TRBV6-1	TRBJ1-4	CASSEPGQGPFF
once	-	TRBV4-2	TRBJ1-2	CASSQDGEIHYGYTF
-	-	TRBV9	TRBJ1-1	CASSALQEINTEAFF
-	-	TRBV7-2	TRBJ2-7	CASSSGAGYEQYF
-	-	TRBV19	TRBJ1-2	CASSIQGAFYGYTF
-	-	TRBV7-9	TRBJ2-2	CASSLEGAWGNTGELFF
-	-	TRBV21-1	TRBJ1-1	CASSKEARGRTNAEAFF
-	TRBD1	TRBV6-2/TRBV6-3	TRBJ1-1	CASSYPGTGGGEAFF